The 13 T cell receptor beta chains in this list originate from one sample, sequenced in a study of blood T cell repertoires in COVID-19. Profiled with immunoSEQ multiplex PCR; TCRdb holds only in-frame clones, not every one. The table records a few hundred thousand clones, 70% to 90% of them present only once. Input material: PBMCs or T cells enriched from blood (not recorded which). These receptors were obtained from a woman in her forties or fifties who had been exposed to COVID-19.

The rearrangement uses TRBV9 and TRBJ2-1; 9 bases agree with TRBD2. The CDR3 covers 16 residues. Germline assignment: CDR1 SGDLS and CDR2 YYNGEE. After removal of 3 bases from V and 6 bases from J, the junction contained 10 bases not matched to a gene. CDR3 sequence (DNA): TGTGCCAGCAGCGCCGTTCTCAGCGGGGGGACCAATGAGCAGTTCTTC. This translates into CASSAVLSGGTNEQFF.

The CDR3 is CASSRLDLATGELFF. CDR3 DNA: TGTGCCAGCAGTCGTCTTGATTTAGCCACCGGGGAGCTGTTTTTT. The chain combines TRBV9 with TRBJ2-2; the D is unclear. This CDR3 is built from 15 residues. Germline V CDR1 and CDR2: SGDLS, YYNGEE. Trimming pared 5 bases from V and 4 bases from J, leaving 15 bases between.

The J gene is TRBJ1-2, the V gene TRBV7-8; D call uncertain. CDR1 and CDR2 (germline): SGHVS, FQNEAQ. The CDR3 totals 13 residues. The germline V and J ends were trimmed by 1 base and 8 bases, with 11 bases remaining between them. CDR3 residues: CASSLVDLLGYTF. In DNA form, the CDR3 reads TGTGCCAGCAGCTTAGTCGACTTACTGGGCTACACCTTC.

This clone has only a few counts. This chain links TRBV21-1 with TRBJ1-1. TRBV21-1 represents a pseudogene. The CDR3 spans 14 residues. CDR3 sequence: CASSKIPGDTEAFF. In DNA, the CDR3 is TGTGCCAGCAGCAAAATCCCGGGGGACACTGAAGCTTTCTTT.

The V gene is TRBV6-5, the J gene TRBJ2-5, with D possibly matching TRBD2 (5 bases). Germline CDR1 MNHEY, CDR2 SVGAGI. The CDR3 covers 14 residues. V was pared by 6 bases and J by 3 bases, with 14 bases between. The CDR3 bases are TGTGCCAGCAGCGCTGGTTCGGAGGAAGAGACCCAGTACTTC. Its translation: CASSAGSEEETQYF.

This CDR3 is CASGDRGQTTEAFF. The CDR3 DNA follows: TGTGCCAGCGGGGACAGGGGGCAGACCACTGAAGCTTTCTTT. The V call is TRBV6-5, the J call TRBJ1-1, with 12 bases aligning to TRBD1. The CDR3 totals 14 residues. Germline V gene lookup returns CDR1 MNHEY and CDR2 SVGAGI. The ends lost 8 bases at V and 4 bases at J; junction bases unmatched: 5.

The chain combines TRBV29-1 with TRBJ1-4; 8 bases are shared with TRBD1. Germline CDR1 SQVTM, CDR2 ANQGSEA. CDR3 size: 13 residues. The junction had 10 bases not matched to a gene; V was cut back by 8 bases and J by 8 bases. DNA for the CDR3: TGCAGCTTCTCGGACAGGGAGAGCGAAAAACTGTTTTTT. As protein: CSFSDRESEKLFF.

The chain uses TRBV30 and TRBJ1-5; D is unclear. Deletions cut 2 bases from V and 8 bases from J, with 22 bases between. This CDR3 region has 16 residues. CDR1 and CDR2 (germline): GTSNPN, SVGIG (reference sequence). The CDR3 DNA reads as TGTGCCTGGAGTTCCATCGGTAGCGGACGGTCAGAGCCCCAGCATTTT. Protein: CAWSSIGSGRSEPQHF.

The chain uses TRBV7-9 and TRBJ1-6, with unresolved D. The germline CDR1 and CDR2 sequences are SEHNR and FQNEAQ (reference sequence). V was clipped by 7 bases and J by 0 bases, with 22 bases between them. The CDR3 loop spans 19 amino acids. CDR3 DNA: TGTGCCAGCACCACCCGAGGGAAAGAGTTGAGCTCCTATAATTCACCCCTCCACTTT. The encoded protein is CASTTRGKELSSYNSPLHF.

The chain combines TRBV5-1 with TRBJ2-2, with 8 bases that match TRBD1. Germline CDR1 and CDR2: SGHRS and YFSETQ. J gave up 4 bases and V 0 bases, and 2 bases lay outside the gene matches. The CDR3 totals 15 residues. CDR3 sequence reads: CASSLGQGPTGELFF. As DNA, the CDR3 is TGCGCCAGCAGCTTGGGACAGGGGCCCACCGGGGAGCTGTTTTTT.

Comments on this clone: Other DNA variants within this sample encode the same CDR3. The CDR3 DNA reads TGTGCCAGCAGCTTAGTACAGGGGGCAGAGACCCAGTACTTC. It yields the protein CASSLVQGAETQYF. The chain carries TRBV7-2 and TRBJ2-5; 9 bases match TRBD1. CDR1 and CDR2 (germline): SGHTA, FQGNSA. Unmatched junction bases numbered 1, after V lost 1 base and J lost 4 bases. There are 14 residues in the CDR3.

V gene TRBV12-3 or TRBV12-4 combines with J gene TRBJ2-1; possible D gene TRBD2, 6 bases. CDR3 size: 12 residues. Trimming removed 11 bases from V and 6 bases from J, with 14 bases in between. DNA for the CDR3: TGTGCCGGGGGACCGGGGGTCAATGAGCAGTTCTTC. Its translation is CAGGPGVNEQFF.

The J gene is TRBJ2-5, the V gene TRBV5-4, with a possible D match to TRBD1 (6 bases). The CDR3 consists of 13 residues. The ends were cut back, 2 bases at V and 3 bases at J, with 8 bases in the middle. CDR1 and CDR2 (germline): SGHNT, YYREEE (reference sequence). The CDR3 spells CASSLGGEETQYF. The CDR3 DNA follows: TGTGCCAGCAGCTTAGGGGGAGAAGAGACCCAGTACTTC.